This passage covers 7 T cell receptor beta chains from one sample sequenced in a study of blood T cell repertoires in COVID-19. Libraries were prepared by immunoSEQ multiplex PCR; TCRdb keeps only in-frame clonotypes and omits some of them. Of roughly 170,000 clones listed, about 84% were seen once; the top ten hold 5.6%. The specimen was PBMCs or T cells enriched from blood (not recorded which). These receptor sequences come from a woman aged 40 to 50 with acute COVID-19.

The chain recombines TRBV14 with TRBJ2-1; D may be TRBD1 (6 bases). This CDR3 has 18 residues. V dropped 2 bases and J dropped 0 bases, with 17 bases sitting between them. CDR1 and CDR2 from the germline V gene are SGHDN and FVKESK. This chain's CDR3 is CASSQQSSRGSSYNEQFF. The CDR3 DNA sequence: TGTGCCAGCAGCCAACAATCAAGTAGGGGGAGCTCCTACAATGAGCAGTTCTTC.

This chain joins TRBV28 and TRBJ2-1; 9 bases are a match to TRBD2. The CDR3 loop spans 17 amino acids. Germline loops: CDR1 MDHEN, CDR2 SYDVKM. V dropped 6 bases and J dropped 5; count of bases not matched to a gene: 14. The chain's CDR3 is CASRTHSAGLANNEQFF. In nucleotides, the CDR3 is TGTGCCAGCAGAACCCACTCGGCGGGACTAGCCAACAATGAGCAGTTCTTC.

V and J are TRBV6-1 and TRBJ2-2; 9 nucleotides line up with TRBD1. Per germline, CDR1 MNHNS and CDR2 SASEGT. Trimming cost V 2 bases and J 9 bases; bases outside gene matches: 13. The CDR3 extends over 17 amino acids. The CDR3 coding sequence is TGTGCCAGCAGTGAACGAGTACAGGGGGCCCAACTTCGGGAGCTGTTTTTT. Translated: CASSERVQGAQLRELFF.

The chain links TRBV5-1 to TRBJ1-2; D might be TRBD1 (5 bases). The CDR3 consists of 15 residues. Germline lookup yields CDR1 SGHRS and CDR2 YFSETQ. Trimming removed 0 bases at V and 8 bases at J, with 17 bases between. The CDR3 nucleotides are TGCGCCAGCAGCTTGGAACCGGGACTACCAGGAGGCTACACCTTC. Translated, it gives CASSLEPGLPGGYTF.

V is TRBV19 and J is TRBJ2-7; 7 bases fit TRBD2. V was pared by 5 bases and J by 6 bases, with 7 bases of the junction left unmatched. CDR1 and CDR2 (germline): LNHDA, SQIVND (reference sequence). The CDR3 runs to 13 residues. CDR3 sequence reads: CASSPGLVGEQYF. CDR3 DNA: TGTGCCAGTAGTCCCGGACTAGTGGGCGAGCAGTACTTC.

The chain is built from TRBV29-1 and TRBJ2-7, with a tentative D call TRBD2 (6 bases). This CDR3 comprises 12 residues. Per germline, CDR1 SQVTM and CDR2 ANQGSEA. Trimming removed 7 bases at V and 1 base at J, with 11 bases between. Here the CDR3 DNA reads TGCAGCGGTGGAGGGACTTCCTACGAGCAGTACTTC. Amino acid sequence: CSGGGTSYEQYF.

The rearrangement joins TRBV5-5 to TRBJ1-1; D perhaps matches TRBD1 (5 bases). CDR3 size: 14 residues. Germline-derived CDR1 and CDR2 are SGHKS and YYEKEE (reference sequence). V gave up 2 bases and J gave up 4 bases, with 12 bases separating them. The CDR3 DNA sequence: TGTGCCAGCAGCTTTCGTGTCCAGGGCACTGAAGCTTTCTTT. It codes for CASSFRVQGTEAFF.